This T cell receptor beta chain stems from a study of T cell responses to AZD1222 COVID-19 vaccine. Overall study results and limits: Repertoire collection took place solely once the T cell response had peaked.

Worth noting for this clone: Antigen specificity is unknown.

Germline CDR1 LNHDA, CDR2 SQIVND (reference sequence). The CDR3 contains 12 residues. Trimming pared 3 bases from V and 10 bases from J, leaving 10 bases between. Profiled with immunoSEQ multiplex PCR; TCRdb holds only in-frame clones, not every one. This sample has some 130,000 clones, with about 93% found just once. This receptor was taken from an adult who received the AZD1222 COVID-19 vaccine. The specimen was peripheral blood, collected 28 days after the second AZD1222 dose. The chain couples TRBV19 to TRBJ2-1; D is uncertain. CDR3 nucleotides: TGTGCCAGTAGTATTGGGCTAAACGAGCAGTTCTTC. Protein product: CASSIGLNEQFF.